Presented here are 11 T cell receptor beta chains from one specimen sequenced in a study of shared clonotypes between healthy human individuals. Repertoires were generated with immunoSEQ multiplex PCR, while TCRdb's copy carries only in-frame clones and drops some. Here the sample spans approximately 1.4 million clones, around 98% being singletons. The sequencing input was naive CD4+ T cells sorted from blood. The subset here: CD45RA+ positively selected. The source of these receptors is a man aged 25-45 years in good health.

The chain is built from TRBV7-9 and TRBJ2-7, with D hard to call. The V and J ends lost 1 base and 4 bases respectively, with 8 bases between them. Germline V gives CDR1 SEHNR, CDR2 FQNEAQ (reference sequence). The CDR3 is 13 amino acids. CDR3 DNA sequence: TGTGCCAGCAGCTTAGGGGTTATTTACGAGCAGTACTTC. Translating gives CASSLGVIYEQYF.

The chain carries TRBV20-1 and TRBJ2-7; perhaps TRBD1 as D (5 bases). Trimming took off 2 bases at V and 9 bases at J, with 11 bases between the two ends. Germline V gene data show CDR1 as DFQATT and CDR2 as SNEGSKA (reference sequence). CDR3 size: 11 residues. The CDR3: CSARQDIPQYF. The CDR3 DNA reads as TGCAGTGCTAGACAGGACATACCGCAGTACTTC.

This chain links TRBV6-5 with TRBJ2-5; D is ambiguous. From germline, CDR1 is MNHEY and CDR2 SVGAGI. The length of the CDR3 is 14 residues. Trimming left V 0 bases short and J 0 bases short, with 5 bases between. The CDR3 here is CASSYSGHQETQYF. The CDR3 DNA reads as TGTGCCAGCAGTTACTCAGGACACCAAGAGACCCAGTACTTC.

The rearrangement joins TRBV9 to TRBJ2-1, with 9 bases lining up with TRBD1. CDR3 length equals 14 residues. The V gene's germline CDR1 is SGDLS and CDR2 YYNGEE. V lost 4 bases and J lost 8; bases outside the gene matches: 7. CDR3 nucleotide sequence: TGTGCCAGCAGCATGGGGACAGGGAGGGATGAGCAGTTCTTC. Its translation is CASSMGTGRDEQFF.

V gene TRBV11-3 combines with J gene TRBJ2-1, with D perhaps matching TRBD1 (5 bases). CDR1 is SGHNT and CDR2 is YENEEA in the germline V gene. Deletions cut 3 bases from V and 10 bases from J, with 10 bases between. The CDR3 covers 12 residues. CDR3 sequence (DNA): TGTGCCAGCAGCTTGGGGCCCAAGGAGCAGTTCTTC. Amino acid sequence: CASSLGPKEQFF.

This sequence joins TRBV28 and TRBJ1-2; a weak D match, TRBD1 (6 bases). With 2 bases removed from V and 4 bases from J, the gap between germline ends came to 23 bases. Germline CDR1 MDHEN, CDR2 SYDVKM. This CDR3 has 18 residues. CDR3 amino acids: CASSLRGLGAGPPYGYTF. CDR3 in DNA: TGTGCCAGCAGTTTAAGGGGACTGGGGGCAGGGCCCCCCTATGGCTACACCTTC.

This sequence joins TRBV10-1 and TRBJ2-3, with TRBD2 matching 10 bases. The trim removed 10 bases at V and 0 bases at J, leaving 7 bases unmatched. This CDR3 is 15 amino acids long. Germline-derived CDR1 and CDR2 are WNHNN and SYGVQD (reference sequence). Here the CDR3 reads CATSTSGLSTDTQYF. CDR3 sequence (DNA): TGCGCCACCTCGACTAGCGGGCTGAGCACAGATACGCAGTATTTT.

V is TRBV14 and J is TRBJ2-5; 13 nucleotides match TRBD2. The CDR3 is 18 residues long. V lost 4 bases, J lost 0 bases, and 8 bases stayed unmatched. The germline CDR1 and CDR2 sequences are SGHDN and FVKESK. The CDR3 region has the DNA TGTGCCAGCAGCCCCCGAAAACTAGCGGGGGGGTACCAAGAGACCCAGTACTTC. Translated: CASSPRKLAGGYQETQYF.

The CDR3 DNA reads TGTGCCAGCAGCTTAGTACAGGGGGCCCACGAGCAGTACTTC. Translation gives CASSLVQGAHEQYF. The chain has TRBV7-2 and TRBJ2-7; the match to TRBD1 covers 9 bases. The germline CDR1 and CDR2 sequences are SGHTA and FQGNSA. The CDR3 has 14 amino acids. The J segment lost 5 bases and the V segment lost 1 base, leaving 3 bases of the junction unmatched.

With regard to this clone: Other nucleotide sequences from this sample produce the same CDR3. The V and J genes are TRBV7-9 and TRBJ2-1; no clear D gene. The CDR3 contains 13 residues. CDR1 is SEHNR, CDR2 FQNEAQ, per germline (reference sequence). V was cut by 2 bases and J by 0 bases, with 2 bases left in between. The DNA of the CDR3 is TGTGCCAGCAGCTTAACCTCCTACAATGAGCAGTTCTTC. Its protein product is CASSLTSYNEQFF.

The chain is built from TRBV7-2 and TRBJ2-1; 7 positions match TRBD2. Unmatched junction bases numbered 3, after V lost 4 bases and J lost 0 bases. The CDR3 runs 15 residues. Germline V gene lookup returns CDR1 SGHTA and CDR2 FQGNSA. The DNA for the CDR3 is TGTGCCAGCAGCTCTAGCGGTCTCTCCTACAATGAGCAGTTCTTC. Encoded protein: CASSSSGLSYNEQFF. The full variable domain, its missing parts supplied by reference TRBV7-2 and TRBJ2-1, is GAGVSQSPSNKVTEKGKDVELRCDPISGHTALYWYRQSLGQGLEFLIYFQGNSAPDKSGLPSDRFSAERTGGSVSTLTIQRTQQEDSAVYLCASSSSGLSYNEQFFGPGTRLTVL.